This T cell receptor (beta chain) is from a study of cytomegalovirus exposure and HLA in healthy donors. The PCR ran on 60 Vbeta and 13 Jbeta primers. Sequencing was performed with immunoSEQ multiplex PCR; in TCRdb, only in-frame clones are kept and a portion is missing. In the table there are some 120,000 clones, roughly 8.3% of which are singletons. A remark on this clone: What it binds is unknown.

Regarding the study as a whole: It was shown in a later analysis that HLA-associated TCR beta chains were more clonally expanded than other, equally common chains. The study reported that TCR beta sequences accurately predicted HLA-A and HLA-B alleles in most subjects.

The sample consisted of PBMCs. The source is a man aged 35 to 55 in good health and CMV-seronegative.

The DNA of the CDR3 is TGTGCCAGCAGGGGACAGGGTATCCACGAGCAGTACTTC. Amino acid sequence: CASRGQGIHEQYF. The chain joins TRBV6-1 to TRBJ2-7; 9 positions agree with TRBD1. The CDR3 length is 13 residues. With V trimmed by 6 bases and J by 5 bases, 5 bases remained unmatched. Germline loops: CDR1 MNHNS, CDR2 SASEGT.